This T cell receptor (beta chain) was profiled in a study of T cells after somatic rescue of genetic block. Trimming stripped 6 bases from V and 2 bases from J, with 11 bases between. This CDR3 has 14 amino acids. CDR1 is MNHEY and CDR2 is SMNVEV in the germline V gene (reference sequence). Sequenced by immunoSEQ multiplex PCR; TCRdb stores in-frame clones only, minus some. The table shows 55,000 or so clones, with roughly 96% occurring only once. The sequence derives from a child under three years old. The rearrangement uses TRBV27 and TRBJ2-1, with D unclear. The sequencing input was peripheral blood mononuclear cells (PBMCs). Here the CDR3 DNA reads TGTGCCAGCAGGGGCGGCCTCACCTACAATGAGCAGTTCTTC. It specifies CASRGGLTYNEQFF.